This TCR beta chain is drawn from a study of a mutant IDH1 vaccine in newly diagnosed glioma (dated by TCRdb to about 2021). Background on the whole study: Of the roughly 34 treated patients, roughly 60% were male and roughly 38% were female, and a mean age of roughly 40 years was recorded. Prior to enrollment, standard therapy consisting of radiotherapy alone, temozolomide alone, or radiochemotherapy with temozolomide had been administered to patients, with the combination being received by most patients. Peripheral blood was collected at six visits: V03 (baseline), V05, V07, V10, V12 and V13. Longitudinal TCRB deep sequencing was performed for about two dozen treated patients wherever samples were available for exploratory analyses.

Preparation of the library involved the immunoSEQ multiplex PCR assay. The hsTCRB Kit was used according to the manufacturer's protocol to amplify rearranged TCR beta chain sequences. Sequencing of TCRB libraries was carried out on an Illumina MiSeq. Concerning the study's data processing: Demultiplexing, trimming and gene mapping were performed with the kit vendor's proprietary platform. Imported from immuneACCESS, the table was reduced by TCRdb to in-frame sequences with V and J called. These copies leave out some clones; in studies compared against another copy, an unresolved V gene accounts for under half, and the cause of the remainder is not known. The V and J calls and clone size were taken over from that table, and D and trimming were inferred from the DNA. The sample contains tens of thousands of clones, around 80% of them found a single time. The ten largest clonotypes hold less than 5.5% of the sample.

Explained via the paper, the time point label denotes: baseline, week 1 (first vaccination visit). The treatment or condition label here, explained by the study, means: pre-vaccination baseline after standard-of-care therapy. All donors had newly diagnosed IDH1-mutant astrocytomas of WHO grade 3 or 4 that showed loss of nuclear ATRX. The samples were drawn from NOA16, a multicentre, single-arm, open-label phase I trial in Germany that tested a mutant IDH1 peptide vaccine in humans for the first time. For immunogenicity testing, the blood drawn at visit V03 was used as the baseline sample. Genomic DNA for TCRB sequencing was extracted from EDTA blood using the DNeasy Blood and Tissue Kit. On this clone: The antigen it recognizes is unknown. Per-base qualities were not stored, and no clone one base away is much larger.

Overall results and qualifications from the work: Across multiple MHC alleles, vaccine-induced immune responses were seen in approximately 93% of patients. Pseudoprogression seemed to be unrelated to changes in the top peripheral T cell clonotypes found by TCRB sequencing. Selection of PBMC samples for TCRB deep sequencing was based on availability. According to the authors, sample limitations meant that analyses of patient blood samples could not be reproduced.

This clonotype was sampled from a man aged 35 to 55 with glioma. Some clones in this sample may be carry-over from other donors' samples. The material sequenced was PBMCs, taken from a glioma patient treated with radiotherapy, temozolomide or both.

CDR3 sequence: CASSGQAVNSPLHF. The nucleotide sequence reads as follows: TGTGCCAGCAGTGGGCAGGCGGTTAATTCACCCCTCCACTTT. The chain uses TRBV2 and TRBJ1-6, with no confidently assigned D gene. The V end loses 4 bases and the J end loses 6 bases, and a stretch of 10 bases separates them. Counted from cysteine to phenylalanine, this CDR3 has 14 amino acids. Just CDR3 DNA is preserved here, 42 bases in frame from base 1. The CDR1 and CDR2 encoded by the germline V gene are SNHLY and FYNNEI. Beyond the CDR3, the reference TRBV2 and TRBJ1-6 genes provide the residues; the full variable domain reads: EPEVTQTPSHQVTQMGQEVILRCVPISNHLYFYWYRQILGQKVEFLVSFYNNEISEKSEIFDDQFSVERPDGSNFTLKIRSTKLEDSAMYFCASSGQAVNSPLHFGNGTRLTVT.